The text below deals with one T cell receptor (beta chain). Which antigen it targets is not known. No quality values exist for individual bases; no much larger clone is one base distant. The trial excluded patients who had a history of autoimmune disease or who were on systemic immunosuppression. Peripheral blood for TCR sequencing was drawn from every dose cohort at baseline, at cycle 4 day 1 and at cycle 7 day 1. The samples were taken from a phase I, first-in-human, multicenter, open-label dose-escalation trial of ivuxolimab. Adults with locally advanced or metastatic head and neck squamous cell, hepatocellular, melanoma or renal cell carcinoma were enrolled in the trial. Before TCR sequencing, CD4+ T cells and CD8+ T cells from peripheral blood were sorted into separate populations. The sample comes from a study of OX40 agonist ivuxolimab in advanced cancers. Background for the entire study: The costimulatory receptor OX40 (CD134) was targeted by ivuxolimab, a fully human IgG2 agonistic monoclonal antibody. Intravenous ivuxolimab was administered to patients every 2 weeks at six dose levels: 0.01, 0.1, 0.3, 1.5, 3 and 10 mg/kg. Three dose-escalation patients achieved partial responses, one with hepatocellular carcinoma and two with cutaneous melanoma. Peripheral TCRbeta sequencing aimed to test whether ivuxolimab altered TCR sequence diversity and caused clonal T-cell expansion. Among the 52 dose-escalation patients, about 20 had hepatocellular carcinoma, 15 or so melanoma, 9 renal cell carcinoma and 9 head and neck cancer. The dose-escalation cohort was over 70% male with a mean age of about 65 years, ranging from roughly 23 to 80. Prior anti-PD-1, anti-PD-L1 or anti-CTLA-4 therapy was permitted, and 30% to 45% of dose-escalation patients had received checkpoint inhibitors. The monotherapy dose-escalation portion (N of about 50 patients) of the phase I ivuxolimab trial is reported in the paper. What the research found in general, with its limitations: Clonal expansion of both CD4+ and CD8+ blood T cells was observed from baseline to week 6 at doses 0.1 to 3.0 mg/kg. Antigen specificity was not determined for the clonally expanded peripheral T cells. On average, CD8+ T cells showed more expanded clones than CD4+ T cells after ivuxolimab. In the 0.1-3.0 mg/kg groups, partial responders were among the patients with the lowest normalized peripheral clonal expansion, particularly in CD8+ T cells. Low levels of normalized T-cell clonal expansion were also shown by some nonresponding patients.

Genomic DNA was isolated from the sorted cells so that the TCRbeta CDR3 region could be sequenced. The immunoSEQ Assay was used to sequence the TCRbeta CDR3 regions. What TCRdb holds here is the immuneACCESS table cut down to in-frame rearrangements. Part of the clones is not present; checked against another copy, under half of the missing clones reflect an unresolved V gene, and the others are unexplained. Within this sample are 65,000 to 80,000 clones, with over 85% of them counted one time only. Less than 7% of the sample lies in the top ten. CDR1 and CDR2 (MNHNS, SASEGT) derive from the germline V gene. Inclusive of the bounding cysteine and phenylalanine, the CDR3 is 14 residues long. Only the CDR3 region is kept as DNA, spanning 42 bases read in frame from base 1. V sheds 4 bases and J sheds 5 bases, leaving 11 bases between their ends.

The sequence came from an adult with an advanced solid tumor such as melanoma, head and neck, liver or kidney cancer. The V and J segments used are TRBV6-1 and TRBJ2-2; the D gene is perhaps TRBD1, on 6 matching bases. This specimen was CD4+ or CD8+ T cells sorted from blood, taken in a trial of the OX40 agonist ivuxolimab. The DNA sequence is TGTGCCAGCAGTGGATACAGGGTGACCGGGGAGCTGTTTTTT. It specifies CASSGYRVTGELFF.